A single sample gave rise to the 14 T cell receptor beta chains below, sequenced in a study of OX40 agonist ivuxolimab in advanced cancers. TCRdb keeps only in-frame clones here, not all; method: immunoSEQ multiplex PCR. The sample has 65,000 to 75,000 clones, around 89% seen once; the top ten hold under 4.5%. The source was CD4+ or CD8+ T cells sorted from blood, collected in a trial of the OX40 agonist ivuxolimab. The receptors originated from an adult with an advanced solid tumor such as melanoma, head and neck, liver or kidney cancer.

V usage is TRBV5-4 and J usage is TRBJ2-5; D remains ambiguous. The germline CDR1 and CDR2 sequences are SGHNT and YYREEE (reference sequence). This CDR3 contains 13 residues. Trimming left V 3 bases short and J 5 bases short, with 11 bases between. The CDR3 bases are TGTGCCAGCAGCTCCCCGCGAAGGGAGACCCAGTACTTC. This gives the protein CASSSPRRETQYF.

This rearrangement joins TRBV27 to TRBJ1-5; 7 bases are a match to TRBD1. V gave up 10 bases and J gave up 4 bases; unmatched junction bases: 7. The germline V gene encodes CDR1 MNHEY and CDR2 SMNVEV (reference sequence). This CDR3 has 13 amino acids. For the CDR3, the DNA is TGTGCCACCCGACAGGGACCAAATCAGCCCCAGCATTTT. Its translation: CATRQGPNQPQHF.

The chain recombines TRBV11-3 with TRBJ2-5; D gene uncertain. CDR1 and CDR2 (germline): SGHNT, YENEEA. V lost 3 bases, J lost 7 bases, and 12 bases lay in between. The CDR3 extends over 13 amino acids. Written as DNA, the CDR3 is TGTGCCAGCAGCTTCCTACCGGCTGGGACCCAGTACTTC. Its translation: CASSFLPAGTQYF.

The chain carries TRBV11-3 and TRBJ2-7; 7 bases line up with TRBD2. CDR1 and CDR2 (germline): SGHNT, YENEEA. V dropped 4 bases and J dropped 0; count of bases not matched to a gene: 3. The CDR3 extends over 14 amino acids. The CDR3: CASSSGGSSYEQYF. The CDR3 nucleotides are TGTGCCAGCAGCTCCGGCGGGAGCTCCTACGAGCAGTACTTC. Based on the CDR3 plus reference TRBV11-3 and TRBJ2-7, the full variable domain is EAGVVQSPRYKIIEKKQPVAFWCNPISGHNTLYWYLQNLGQGPELLIRYENEEAVDDSQLPKDRFSAERLKGVDSTLKIQPAELGDSAVYLCASSSGGSSYEQYFGPGTRLTVT.

A single count supports this clone. The chain carries TRBV7-3 and TRBJ2-7; 11 bases map to TRBD2. Germline V gene sequence: CDR1 SGHTA, CDR2 FQGTGA. The CDR3 length is 15 residues. Losses at the gene ends were 4 bases for V and 4 bases for J; bases not matched to a gene: 6. The CDR3 sequence is CASSSGLAERYEQYF. For the CDR3, the DNA is TGTGCCAGCAGCTCGGGACTAGCGGAGCGTTACGAGCAGTACTTC.

The chain couples TRBV7-2 to TRBJ1-4; 8 positions agree with TRBD1. The CDR3 loop spans 14 amino acids. Germline CDR1 reads SGHTA; CDR2 reads FQGNSA. Unmatched junction bases numbered 5, after V lost 7 bases and J lost 4 bases. Here the CDR3 reads CASTKDRVNEKLFF. As DNA, the CDR3 is TGTGCCAGCACCAAGGACAGGGTTAATGAAAAACTGTTTTTT. The variable domain in full, completed from reference TRBV7-2 and TRBJ1-4, reads GAGVSQSPSNKVTEKGKDVELRCDPISGHTALYWYRQSLGQGLEFLIYFQGNSAPDKSGLPSDRFSAERTGGSVSTLTIQRTQQEDSAVYLCASTKDRVNEKLFFGSGTQLSVL.

The V gene is TRBV30, the J gene TRBJ1-1; 8 bases match TRBD1. Per the germline V gene, CDR1 is GTSNPN and CDR2 is SVGIG (reference sequence). Unmatched junction bases numbered 5, after V lost 3 bases and J lost 5 bases. CDR3 length equals 13 residues. The CDR3 reads CAWRRTGYTEAFF. For the CDR3, the DNA is TGTGCCTGGAGACGGACAGGGTATACTGAAGCTTTCTTT.

The chain is built from TRBV30 and TRBJ1-1, with 9 positions matching TRBD1. V was pared by 2 bases and J by 3 bases, with 4 bases of the junction left unmatched. The germline V gene encodes CDR1 GTSNPN and CDR2 SVGIG (reference sequence). CDR3 length: 14 residues. DNA for the CDR3: TGTGCCTGGAGTAGGAACAGGGGGCACACTGAAGCTTTCTTT. It encodes CAWSRNRGHTEAFF. Full variable domain (remainder filled in from reference TRBV30 and TRBJ1-1): SQTIHQWPATLVQPVGSPLSLECTVEGTSNPNLYWYRQAAGRGLQLLFYSVGIGQISSEVPQNLSASRPQDRQFILSSKKLLLSDSGFYLCAWSRNRGHTEAFFGQGTRLTVV.

V and J are TRBV7-3 and TRBJ2-1, with D possibly being TRBD1 (5 bases). CDR3 size: 13 residues. The V end was cut by 5 bases, the J end by 8 bases, with 13 bases between. CDR1 and CDR2 (germline): SGHTA, FQGTGA. CDR3 nucleotides: TGTGCCAGCAGCCTCTCGGGCAGGGATGAGCAGTTCTTC. This translates into CASSLSGRDEQFF.

The V and J genes are TRBV18 and TRBJ2-3; 11 bases map to TRBD2. CDR1 is KGHSH and CDR2 is LQKENI in the germline V gene. CDR3 length: 19 residues. Trimming cost V 1 base and J 4 bases; bases outside gene matches: 13. CDR3 residues: CASSPRGTSGGRRADTQYF. For the CDR3, the DNA is TGTGCCAGCTCACCACGAGGGACTAGCGGAGGAAGGAGGGCAGATACGCAGTATTTT.

This clone was seen only once. The chain recombines TRBV29-1 with TRBJ2-5; TRBD1 might be the D (6 bases). This CDR3 contains 14 residues. With 0 bases removed from V and 3 bases from J, the gap between germline ends came to 11 bases. Germline-derived CDR1 and CDR2 are SQVTM and ANQGSEA. The CDR3 region is CSVEDLWTEETQYF. The CDR3 DNA reads as TGCAGCGTTGAAGATCTGTGGACAGAAGAGACCCAGTACTTC.

The chain carries TRBV4-2 and TRBJ2-1; possibly TRBD2 for D (5 bases). Trimming stripped 1 base from V and 8 bases from J, with 6 bases between. The CDR3 loop spans 12 amino acids. Germline CDR1 reads LGHNA; CDR2 reads YNFKEQ. CDR3: CASSQAGDEQFF. The DNA of the CDR3 is TGTGCCAGCAGCCAAGCCGGGGATGAGCAGTTCTTC.

The rearrangement joins TRBV7-8 to TRBJ1-3; D possibly corresponds to TRBD1 (6 bases). Germline V gene lookup returns CDR1 SGHVS and CDR2 FQNEAQ. The CDR3 has 15 amino acids. V was shortened by 8 bases and J by 3 bases, with 17 bases between the two germline ends. CDR3 DNA: TGTGCCAGCGCGAAGAACAGGGCTTTTGGAAACACCATATATTTT. Amino acid sequence: CASAKNRAFGNTIYF.

This clone was observed a handful of times. The rearrangement joins TRBV28 to TRBJ2-7; D is possibly TRBD1 (5 bases). This CDR3 contains 12 residues. Germline V gene data show CDR1 as MDHEN and CDR2 as SYDVKM. The V end lost 6 bases, the J end lost 3 bases, and 9 bases lay between the germline ends. CDR3 bases: TGTGCCAGCAGACGCCAGGGCTACGAGCAGTACTTC. Protein product: CASRRQGYEQYF. Complete variable domain (other parts from reference TRBV28 and TRBJ2-7): DVKVTQSSRYLVKRTGEKVFLECVQDMDHENMFWYRQDPGLGLRLIYFSYDVKMKEKGDIPEGYSVSREKKERFSLILESASTNQTSMYLCASRRQGYEQYFGPGTRLTVT.